This record covers a single TCR beta chain. The record originates from a study of blood T cell repertoires in COVID-19. About the research overall: Samples representing acute and convalescent COVID-19 were sourced from the United States, Italy and Spain. PBMCs, B-cell-depleted T cells, or T cells provided the cDNA or gDNA that made up the material.

The CDR3 length is 16 residues. V shed 1 base, J shed 4 bases, and the junction held 4 bases outside the gene matches. From germline, CDR1 is KGHSH and CDR2 LQKENI. Authors' processing steps: The assay estimated nucleated cells by amplifying reference gene primers. Assay: immunoSEQ multiplex PCR; the TCRdb copy retains only in-frame clones and omits some. The DNA gave D and trimming, while V, J and clone size come from that table. Among 60,000 to 75,000 clones listed, 85% to 90% were seen once. Sequencing input: peripheral blood. The V gene is TRBV18, the J gene TRBJ2-5; 12 bases align to TRBD2. The clonotype comes from an elderly woman with active COVID-19. As DNA, the CDR3 is TGTGCCAGCTCACCACGACTAGCGGGGGCAGGAGAGACCCAGTACTTC. Translation: CASSPRLAGAGETQYF.